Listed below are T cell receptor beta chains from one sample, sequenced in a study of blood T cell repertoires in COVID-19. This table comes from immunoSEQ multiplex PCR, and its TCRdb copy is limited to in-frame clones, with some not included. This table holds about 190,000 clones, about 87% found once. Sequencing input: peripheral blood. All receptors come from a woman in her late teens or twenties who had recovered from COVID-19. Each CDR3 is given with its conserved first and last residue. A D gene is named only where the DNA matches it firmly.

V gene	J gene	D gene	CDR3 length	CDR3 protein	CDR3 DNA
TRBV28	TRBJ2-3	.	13	CASSLVYSDTQYF	TGTGCCAGCAGTTTGGTCTACTCAGATACGCAGTATTTT
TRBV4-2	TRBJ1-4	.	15	CASSQEGQYNEKLFF	TGTGCCAGCAGCCAAGAGGGGCAGTATAATGAAAAACTGTTTTTT
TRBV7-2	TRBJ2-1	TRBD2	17	CASSKEPGASGYNEQFF	TGTGCCAGCAGCAAAGAACCCGGGGCTAGCGGCTACAATGAGCAGTTCTTC
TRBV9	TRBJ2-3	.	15	CASSVGQDARGTQYF	TGTGCCAGCAGCGTAGGACAGGATGCCAGGGGTACGCAGTATTTT
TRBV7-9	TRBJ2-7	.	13	CASRPGKSYEQYF	TGTGCCAGCCGGCCGGGGAAGTCCTACGAGCAGTACTTC
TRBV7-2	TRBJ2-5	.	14	CASSLARQQETQYF	TGTGCCAGCAGCTTAGCGAGACAGCAAGAGACCCAGTACTTC
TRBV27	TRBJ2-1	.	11	CASYTDREQFF	TGTGCCAGCTATACCGACAGGGAGCAGTTCTTC
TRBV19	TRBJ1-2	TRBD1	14	CASSRGQRNYGYTF	TGTGCCAGTAGTAGGGGACAGAGGAACTATGGCTACACCTTC
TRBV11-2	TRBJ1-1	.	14	CASSLPTRDTEAFF	TGTGCCAGCAGCTTACCGACTAGGGACACTGAAGCTTTCTTT
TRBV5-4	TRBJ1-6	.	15	CASSLAGEVDSPLHF	TGTGCCAGCAGCTTAGCCGGGGAAGTTGATTCACCCCTCCACTTT
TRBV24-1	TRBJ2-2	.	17	CATSDKKGESSHLELFF	TGTGCCACCAGTGATAAAAAGGGGGAATCAAGTCACCTGGAGCTGTTTTTT